One sample yielded the 24 T cell receptor beta chains listed below, sequenced in a study of control samples from healthy donors and cancer patients. Generated by immunoSEQ multiplex PCR, the TCRdb table keeps only in-frame clones and is missing some. The sample lists approximately 94,000 clones; 85% to 90% were seen once. The sample taken for sequencing was blood. These receptors originate from a woman between 45 and 60 years old in good health.

This clone was counted between two and nine times. This chain joins TRBV9 and TRBJ2-7; TRBD2 matches 8 bases. V trimming: 4 bases; J trimming: 7 bases; junction bases outside the gene matches: 7. The length of the CDR3 is 13 residues. The germline V gene has CDR1 SGDLS and CDR2 YYNGEE. CDR3 amino acids: CASSPPGTREQYF. The CDR3 nucleotides are TGTGCCAGCAGCCCCCCCGGGACTAGGGAGCAGTACTTC.

This clone was seen just once. The chain employs TRBV7-9 and TRBJ1-2, with D possibly TRBD1 on 5 matching bases. The CDR3 runs 14 residues. The V end lost 5 bases, the J end lost 4 bases, and 14 bases lay between the germline ends. Germline CDR1 and CDR2: SEHNR and FQNEAQ (reference sequence). The CDR3 here is CASSPTGTGYGYTF. CDR3 nucleotide sequence: TGTGCCAGCAGCCCAACCGGGACGGGCTATGGCTACACCTTC.

The rearrangement joins TRBV12-5 to TRBJ2-5; D ambiguous. Germline V gene lookup returns CDR1 LGHNT and CDR2 FRNRAP. Trimming removed 3 bases from V and 1 base from J, with 6 bases in between. The CDR3 totals 13 residues. CDR3 DNA sequence: TGTGCTAGTGGTTTCGAACTCCAAGAGACCCAGTACTTC. Amino acid sequence: CASGFELQETQYF.

J is TRBJ1-1 and V is TRBV18; D unresolved. This CDR3 region has 15 residues. V was pared by 2 bases and J by 6 bases, with 16 bases between. CDR1 is KGHSH, CDR2 LQKENI, per germline. In DNA form, the CDR3 reads TGTGCCAGCTCACCAGACAAGTGGGGTTCTGCTGAAGCTTTCTTT. Protein: CASSPDKWGSAEAFF.

On this clone itself: One end of the junction fails to match germline, which may point to a read error. V and J are TRBV19 and TRBJ2-1, with 7 bases matching TRBD1. Germline V CDR1 and CDR2: LNHDA, SQIVND (reference sequence). This CDR3 contains 12 residues. The CDR3, as DNA: TGTGCCAGTAGCCAGCGTCAGGGGGAGCGGTTCTTC. It yields the protein CASSQRQGERFF. Using reference TRBV19 and TRBJ2-1 for the parts outside the CDR3, the full variable domain is DGGITQSPKYLFRKEGQNVTLSCEQNLNHDAMYWYRQDPGQGLRLIYYSQIVNDFQKGDIAEGYSVSREKKESFPLTVTSAQKNPTAFYLCASSQRQGERFFGPGTRLTVL.

The V gene is TRBV3-1 (or the pseudogene TRBV3-2), the J gene TRBJ1-6; D uncertain. Germline loops: CDR1 LGHDT, CDR2 YNNKEL (reference sequence). The CDR3 is 15 amino acids. Trimming took off 4 bases at V and 10 bases at J, with 17 bases between the two ends. The chain's CDR3 is CASSPLVGGMSPLHF. Written as DNA, the CDR3 is TGTGCCAGCAGCCCCCTAGTGGGCGGCATGTCACCCCTCCACTTT.

The chain has TRBV11-2 and TRBJ2-7, with 8 bases lining up with TRBD2. The germline CDR1 and CDR2 sequences are SGHAT and FQNNGV. The CDR3 totals 13 residues. J lost 6 bases, V lost 4 bases, and 5 bases had no gene match. The CDR3 loop reads CASSSGTRSEQYF. The DNA of the CDR3 is TGTGCCAGCAGCTCTGGGACTAGAAGCGAGCAGTACTTC.

The V gene is TRBV5-1, the J gene TRBJ2-5; unclear D gene. Germline loops: CDR1 SGHRS, CDR2 YFSETQ. V was clipped by 2 bases and J by 5 bases, with 4 bases between them. The CDR3 runs to 11 residues. CDR3 in amino acids: CASSLRETQYF. CDR3 bases: TGCGCCAGCAGCTTAAGGGAGACCCAGTACTTC. The full variable domain, with the rest looked up from reference TRBV5-1 and TRBJ2-5, is KAGVTQTPRYLIKTRGQQVTLSCSPISGHRSVSWYQQTPGQGLQFLFEYFSETQRNKGNFPGRFSGRQFSNSRSEMNVSTLELGDSALYLCASSLRETQYFGPGTRLLVL.

This chain uses TRBV4-1 with TRBJ2-7; D is unresolved. V was clipped by 2 bases and J by 6 bases, with 20 bases between them. CDR3 length: 16 amino acids. Germline V gene lookup returns CDR1 MGHRA and CDR2 YSYEKL. CDR3 protein: CASSQNPGPQFFEQYF. CDR3 in DNA: TGCGCCAGCAGCCAAAACCCCGGGCCCCAGTTTTTCGAGCAGTACTTC.

The chain carries TRBV4-3 and TRBJ1-4; no clear D. Deletions cut 1 base from V and 5 bases from J, with 8 bases between. Germline V lookup: CDR1 LGHNA, CDR2 YSLEER. The CDR3 has 14 residues. The CDR3 loop is CASSQGVGNEKLFF. The CDR3 bases are TGCGCCAGCAGCCAAGGGGTAGGGAATGAAAAACTGTTTTTT.

This sequence joins TRBV3-1 (or the pseudogene TRBV3-2) and TRBJ1-6; D remains unclear. Per germline, CDR1 LGHDT and CDR2 YNNKEL (reference sequence). V lost 1 base and J lost 7, with 11 bases in between. This CDR3 has 15 residues. CDR3 coding DNA: TGTGCCAGCAGCCAAGCCCGGACGGCCAATTCACCCCTCCACTTT. Its protein product is CASSQARTANSPLHF.

This sequence joins TRBV5-6 and TRBJ1-2, with 9 bases lining up with TRBD1. V lost 1 base, J lost 5 bases, and 6 bases stayed unmatched. The germline gives CDR1 SGHDT, CDR2 YYEEEE. This CDR3 is built from 15 residues. This chain's CDR3 is CASSLWTGDKYGYTF. The CDR3 DNA is TGTGCCAGCAGCTTGTGGACAGGGGACAAGTATGGCTACACCTTC.

The CDR3 DNA reads as TGTGCCAGCAGCCCGGGGGGGGACACTTGGTGCAGGGCAACTAATGAAAAACTGTTTTTT. Translation: CASSPGGDTWCRATNEKLFF. This chain joins TRBV21-1 and TRBJ1-4. TRBV21-1 is reported as a pseudogene. The CDR3 covers 20 residues.

The chain recombines TRBV7-2 with TRBJ1-4; D gene ambiguous. V dropped 5 bases and J dropped 8 bases, with 18 bases sitting between them. From germline, CDR1 is SGHTA and CDR2 FQGNSA. The CDR3 extends over 15 amino acids. CDR3 in DNA: TGTGCCAGCAGCCTAGACCCCGGAGTAGGCGAAAAACTGTTTTTT. It yields the protein CASSLDPGVGEKLFF.

The rearrangement links TRBV4-1 to TRBJ2-1, with 8 bases fitting TRBD1. The trim removed 3 bases at V and 6 bases at J, leaving 7 bases unmatched. Germline CDR1 and CDR2: MGHRA and YSYEKL. The CDR3 totals 15 residues. CDR3 in amino acids: CASSHLQGGGNEQFF. CDR3 nucleotide sequence: TGCGCCAGCAGCCATTTACAGGGGGGCGGCAATGAGCAGTTCTTC.

This rearrangement joins TRBV29-1 to TRBJ1-4; D is uncertain. Per germline, CDR1 SQVTM and CDR2 ANQGSEA. The CDR3 is 15 amino acids. Trimming removed 4 bases at V and 0 bases at J, with 12 bases between. The CDR3 is CSVGRSTATNEKLFF. The CDR3 nucleotides read TGCAGCGTTGGTCGTAGTACTGCAACTAATGAAAAACTGTTTTTT.

This chain joins TRBV15 and TRBJ2-5, with TRBD1 matching over 7 bases. Germline V gene sequence: CDR1 LNHNV, CDR2 YYDKDF (reference sequence). Trimming took 1 base from V and 4 from J; bases not matched to a gene: 12. CDR3 size: 17 residues. The CDR3 loop reads CATSRVKTGFEGETQYF. In nucleotides, the CDR3 is TGTGCCACCAGCAGAGTCAAGACAGGGTTCGAGGGAGAGACCCAGTACTTC.

The chain carries TRBV5-6 and TRBJ2-5, with 12 bases matching TRBD1. V trimming: 4 bases; J trimming: 7 bases; junction bases outside the gene matches: 5. Germline V lookup: CDR1 SGHDT, CDR2 YYEEEE. The CDR3 spans 14 residues. The CDR3 DNA follows: TGTGCCAGCAGCGGGGGACAGGGGGCCCGGACCCAGTACTTC. Translation gives CASSGGQGARTQYF.

The V gene is TRBV14, the J gene TRBJ1-2, with unresolved D. Germline V gene lookup returns CDR1 SGHDN and CDR2 FVKESK. V was trimmed by 4 bases and J by 4 bases, leaving 13 bases between them. The CDR3 sequence is 14 residues long. Here the CDR3 reads CASSPSRASYGYTF. The CDR3 DNA follows: TGTGCCAGCAGCCCTTCTCGGGCCTCCTATGGCTACACCTTC.

The chain joins TRBV7-9 to TRBJ1-5; possibly TRBD1 for D (5 bases). The CDR3 is made up of 16 amino acids. Per the germline V gene, CDR1 is SEHNR and CDR2 is FQNEAQ (reference sequence). The V gene lost 0 bases and the J gene lost 4 bases, with 13 bases spanning the gap. This chain's CDR3 is CASSLADFGANQPQHF. CDR3 coding DNA: TGTGCCAGCAGCTTAGCCGACTTCGGGGCTAATCAGCCCCAGCATTTT.

The V and J genes are TRBV2 and TRBJ2-7, with D possibly matching TRBD1 (6 bases). The CDR3 length is 14 residues. The germline V gene has CDR1 SNHLY and CDR2 FYNNEI. Between the trimmed V and J ends, which lost 3 bases and 9 bases, there was a span of 18 bases. DNA of the CDR3: TGTGCCAGCAGTGACCGGCAGGGGCTCGGCGTGCAGTACTTC. Translated: CASSDRQGLGVQYF. The variable domain in full, with the rest retrieved from reference TRBV2 and TRBJ2-7, is EPEVTQTPSHQVTQMGQEVILRCVPISNHLYFYWYRQILGQKVEFLVSFYNNEISEKSEIFDDQFSVERPDGSNFTLKIRSTKLEDSAMYFCASSDRQGLGVQYFGPGTRLTVT.

The chain uses TRBV7-9 and TRBJ2-7, with D perhaps given as TRBD1 or TRBD2 (5 bases each). The CDR3 length is 14 residues. V was shortened by 1 base and J by 5 bases, with 12 bases between the two germline ends. Germline V lookup: CDR1 SEHNR, CDR2 FQNEAQ (reference sequence). The DNA for the CDR3 is TGTGCCAGCAGCTTAGTGGTGAGGGGAAACGAGCAGTACTTC. It encodes CASSLVVRGNEQYF.

In its sample, this clone was seen a few times. The CDR3 coding sequence is TGTGCCAGCAGCCAAGAGAGGACTAGGGAGCAGTACTTC. Its translation is CASSQERTREQYF. The chain employs TRBV4-2 and TRBJ2-7; 7 positions match TRBD2. V lost 0 bases to trimming and J lost 7 bases; unmatched junction nucleotides: 3. CDR1 and CDR2 (germline): LGHNA, YNFKEQ. This CDR3 has 13 amino acids.

The chain employs TRBV4-3 and TRBJ1-5, with TRBD1 matching over 9 bases. The CDR3 contains 16 residues. V was clipped by 0 bases and J by 7 bases; unmatched bases: 7. In germline, CDR1 is LGHNA, CDR2 YSLEER. The CDR3: CASSQDVMTGGQPQHF. CDR3 in DNA: TGCGCCAGCAGCCAAGATGTAATGACAGGGGGGCAGCCCCAGCATTTT.